This is a list of T cell receptor beta chains from one sample in a study of T cells in Graves' hyperthyroidism and ophthalmopathy. From the multiplex PCR reads, TCRdb called clonotypes with MiXCR, one entry per CDR3 protein. The table records around 600,000 distinct CDR3 sequences, about 14% of them present only once. Material: blood. These receptors were collected from a woman younger than 30 with Graves' ophthalmopathy. CDR3s include the opening cysteine and the closing phenylalanine or tryptophan. Each record gives: CDR3 protein, CDR3 DNA, clone size, V gene, J gene, D gene. A D gene is named only where the DNA matches it firmly. Size tells how often a clone was seen (once, few, many) or the class of an expanded clone, and some rows leave it out.

cdr3_aa: CASGRSNQPQHF
cdr3_nt: TGTGCTAGTGGTAGAAGCAATCAGCCCCAGCATTTT
clone_size: -
v_call: TRBV12-5
j_call: TRBJ1-5
d_call: -

cdr3_aa: CASTPTNGGTEAFF
cdr3_nt: TGTGCCAGTACCCCGACAAATGGAGGGACTGAAGCTTTCTTT
clone_size: many
v_call: TRBV19
j_call: TRBJ1-1
d_call: -

cdr3_aa: CASSLGRTGVREQYF
cdr3_nt: TGTGCCAGCAGCTTAGGTCGGACAGGGGTCCGGGAGCAGTACTTC
clone_size: few
v_call: TRBV13
j_call: TRBJ2-7
d_call: TRBD1

cdr3_aa: CASSVGLAGGSYEQYF
cdr3_nt: TGTGCCAGCAGCGTGGGACTAGCGGGAGGATCCTACGAGCAGTACTTC
clone_size: -
v_call: TRBV9
j_call: TRBJ2-7
d_call: TRBD2

cdr3_aa: CATSGAGSNEQFF
cdr3_nt: TGTGCCACCAGTGGTGCAGGGTCCAATGAGCAGTTCTTC
clone_size: -
v_call: TRBV24-1
j_call: TRBJ2-1
d_call: -

cdr3_aa: CASSYGTGSTDTQYF
cdr3_nt: TGTGCCAGCAGTTACGGCACAGGCAGCACAGATACGCAGTATTTT
clone_size: many
v_call: TRBV6-2/TRBV6-3
j_call: TRBJ2-3
d_call: -

cdr3_aa: CASSPRVAGNTGELFF
cdr3_nt: TGTGCCAGCAGCCCCCGAGTAGCGGGGAACACCGGGGAGCTGTTTTTT
clone_size: many
v_call: TRBV7-3
j_call: TRBJ2-2
d_call: TRBD2

cdr3_aa: CSLQGEQETQYF
cdr3_nt: TGCAGCCTACAAGGGGAGCAAGAGACCCAGTACTTC
clone_size: many
v_call: TRBV20-1
j_call: TRBJ2-5
d_call: -

cdr3_aa: CASSLPPEQYF
cdr3_nt: TGTGCCAGCAGTTTACCGCCCGAGCAGTACTTC
clone_size: many
v_call: TRBV27
j_call: TRBJ2-7
d_call: -

cdr3_aa: CAWSVGTGGYYEQYF
cdr3_nt: TGTGCCTGGAGTGTTGGGACGGGAGGTTACTACGAGCAGTACTTC
clone_size: many
v_call: TRBV30
j_call: TRBJ2-7
d_call: TRBD2

cdr3_aa: CASSSLKRQGRDEKLFF
cdr3_nt: TGTGCCAGCAGTTCCCTGAAAAGACAGGGGCGGGATGAAAAACTGTTTTTT
clone_size: many
v_call: TRBV28
j_call: TRBJ1-4
d_call: TRBD1

cdr3_aa: CASRSEWGGTYEQYF
cdr3_nt: TGTGCCAGCAGATCGGAGTGGGGGGGCACCTACGAGCAGTACTTC
clone_size: many
v_call: TRBV7-8
j_call: TRBJ2-7
d_call: -

cdr3_aa: CASSLVSASQSSGNTIYF
cdr3_nt: TGTGCCAGCAGCTTAGTTTCCGCCAGCCAGAGTTCTGGAAACACCATATATTTT
clone_size: -
v_call: TRBV11-2
j_call: TRBJ1-3
d_call: -

cdr3_aa: CASSFSSNTGELFF
cdr3_nt: TGTGCCAGCAGCTTCTCATCGAACACCGGGGAGCTGTTTTTT
clone_size: few
v_call: TRBV5-5
j_call: TRBJ2-2
d_call: -

cdr3_aa: CASSQVGATEAFF
cdr3_nt: TGCGCCAGCAGCCAAGTGGGGGCCACTGAAGCTTTCTTT
clone_size: few
v_call: TRBV4-1
j_call: TRBJ1-1
d_call: -

cdr3_aa: CASSHLERPSFGEQFF
cdr3_nt: TGTGCCAGTAGTCACCTTGAGAGGCCCTCGTTTGGTGAGCAGTTCTTC
clone_size: -
v_call: TRBV19
j_call: TRBJ2-1
d_call: -

cdr3_aa: CAITHAETYEQYF
cdr3_nt: TGTGCCATCACCCATGCTGAAACATACGAGCAGTACTTC
clone_size: few
v_call: TRBV10-3
j_call: TRBJ2-7
d_call: -

cdr3_aa: CSVEEALGSTIYF
cdr3_nt: TGCAGCGTTGAAGAGGCTTTGGGAAGCACCATATATTTT
clone_size: once
v_call: TRBV29-1
j_call: TRBJ1-3
d_call: -

cdr3_aa: CASSLDRSSLEQFF
cdr3_nt: TGTGCCAGCAGCTTAGATCGGAGCAGTCTTGAGCAGTTCTTC
clone_size: many
v_call: TRBV11-3
j_call: TRBJ2-1
d_call: -

cdr3_aa: CASTPSGMSYEQYF
cdr3_nt: TGTGCCAGTACCCCGTCGGGTATGTCCTACGAGCAGTACTTC
clone_size: -
v_call: TRBV19
j_call: TRBJ2-7
d_call: -

cdr3_aa: CSAREGGRDTDTQYF
cdr3_nt: TGCAGTGCTAGAGAGGGGGGTAGGGACACAGATACGCAGTATTTT
clone_size: -
v_call: TRBV20-1
j_call: TRBJ2-3
d_call: -

cdr3_aa: CSAETLAGGTQETQYF
cdr3_nt: TGCAGTGCTGAGACGTTAGCGGGAGGCACCCAAGAGACCCAGTACTTC
clone_size: many
v_call: TRBV20-1
j_call: TRBJ2-5
d_call: TRBD2

cdr3_aa: CASSLGTGLEAFF
cdr3_nt: TGTGCCAGCAGTTTAGGGACCGGGCTTGAAGCTTTCTTT
clone_size: many
v_call: TRBV12-3/TRBV12-4
j_call: TRBJ1-1
d_call: -

cdr3_aa: CAWTPPPSVSYNEQFF
cdr3_nt: TGTGCCTGGACCCCCCCTCCTAGCGTGAGCTACAATGAGCAGTTCTTC
clone_size: -
v_call: TRBV30
j_call: TRBJ2-1
d_call: -

cdr3_aa: CASSLSQSRSTGELFF
cdr3_nt: TGTGCCAGCAGTTTATCGCAATCCAGGTCCACCGGGGAGCTGTTTTTT
clone_size: -
v_call: TRBV27
j_call: TRBJ2-2
d_call: -

cdr3_aa: CASSPLLGGGGTGELFF
cdr3_nt: TGTGCCAGCTCACCACTGCTTGGGGGAGGAGGAACCGGGGAGCTGTTTTTT
clone_size: many
v_call: TRBV18
j_call: TRBJ2-2
d_call: -

cdr3_aa: CASSLPTMRQGAAEQYF
cdr3_nt: TGTGCCAGCAGCTTACCGACCATGCGACAGGGGGCGGCCGAGCAGTACTTC
clone_size: many
v_call: TRBV13
j_call: TRBJ2-7
d_call: TRBD1

cdr3_aa: CASSQSGVADTQYF
cdr3_nt: TGTGCCAGCAGCCAGTCGGGGGTAGCAGATACGCAGTATTTT
clone_size: many
v_call: TRBV3-1
j_call: TRBJ2-3
d_call: -

cdr3_aa: CASSEDQGYEQYF
cdr3_nt: TGTGCCAGCAGTGAAGATCAAGGCTACGAGCAGTACTTC
clone_size: many
v_call: TRBV6-1
j_call: TRBJ2-7
d_call: -

cdr3_aa: CASSSQADGTQYF
cdr3_nt: TGTGCCAGCAGTTCCCAGGCCGACGGGACCCAGTACTTC
clone_size: many
v_call: TRBV7-3
j_call: TRBJ2-5
d_call: -

cdr3_aa: CASSSDRGFGELFF
cdr3_nt: TGCGCCAGCAGCTCGGACAGGGGGTTCGGGGAGCTGTTTTTT
clone_size: many
v_call: TRBV5-1
j_call: TRBJ2-2
d_call: TRBD1

cdr3_aa: CASSQSGQGSQETQYF
cdr3_nt: TGTGCCAGCAGCCAATCGGGACAGGGGAGCCAAGAGACCCAGTACTTC
clone_size: many
v_call: TRBV3-1
j_call: TRBJ2-5
d_call: TRBD1

cdr3_aa: CASKPWGQNTGELFF
cdr3_nt: TGTGCCAGCAAACCCTGGGGACAGAACACCGGGGAGCTGTTTTTT
clone_size: few
v_call: TRBV27
j_call: TRBJ2-2
d_call: -

cdr3_aa: CSGVAGGSTYEQYF
cdr3_nt: TGCAGTGGAGTAGCGGGAGGGTCTACCTACGAGCAGTACTTC
clone_size: few
v_call: TRBV20-1
j_call: TRBJ2-7
d_call: TRBD2

cdr3_aa: CASSQGTATMLQETQYF
cdr3_nt: TGTGCCAGCAGCCAAGGGACAGCCACTATGCTACAAGAGACCCAGTACTTC
clone_size: few
v_call: TRBV14
j_call: TRBJ2-5
d_call: -

cdr3_aa: CSARDQGDQPQHF
cdr3_nt: TGCAGTGCTAGAGATCAGGGCGATCAGCCCCAGCATTTT
clone_size: few
v_call: TRBV20-1
j_call: TRBJ1-5
d_call: -

cdr3_aa: CAITSNNEQFF
cdr3_nt: TGTGCCATCACCTCAAACAATGAGCAGTTCTTC
clone_size: few
v_call: TRBV10-3
j_call: TRBJ2-1
d_call: -

cdr3_aa: CAIGSASPNEQYF
cdr3_nt: TGTGCCATTGGATCGGCCAGCCCCAACGAGCAGTACTTC
clone_size: few
v_call: TRBV10-3
j_call: TRBJ2-7
d_call: -

cdr3_aa: CASSQDKAYEQYF
cdr3_nt: TGCGCCAGCAGCCAAGATAAGGCCTACGAGCAGTACTTC
clone_size: many
v_call: TRBV4-3
j_call: TRBJ2-7
d_call: -

cdr3_aa: CASSPPVQTYGYTF
cdr3_nt: TGTGCCAGCTCACCACCCGTACAGACCTATGGCTACACCTTC
clone_size: few
v_call: TRBV18
j_call: TRBJ1-2
d_call: -

cdr3_aa: CASSVGAGQGSGANVLTF
cdr3_nt: TGTGCCAGCAGCGTAGGCGCGGGACAGGGGTCTGGGGCCAACGTCCTGACTTTC
clone_size: -
v_call: TRBV9
j_call: TRBJ2-6
d_call: TRBD1

cdr3_aa: CASSFPVAGVYNEQFF
cdr3_nt: TGTGCCAGCAGTTTCCCGGTAGCGGGAGTCTACAATGAGCAGTTCTTC
clone_size: many
v_call: TRBV28
j_call: TRBJ2-1
d_call: TRBD2

cdr3_aa: CASSPPRPLDEQYF
cdr3_nt: TGTGCCAGCTCACCACCTCGGCCCTTGGACGAGCAGTACTTC
clone_size: many
v_call: TRBV18
j_call: TRBJ2-7
d_call: -

cdr3_aa: CASSPVVRSYNEQFF
cdr3_nt: TGTGCCAGCTCACCAGTGGTGCGCTCCTACAATGAGCAGTTCTTC
clone_size: many
v_call: TRBV18
j_call: TRBJ2-1
d_call: -

cdr3_aa: CASSPHGILTIFEGTQYF
cdr3_nt: TGTGCCAGCAGTCCCCATGGTATATTGACTATCTTCGAGGGTACGCAGTATTTT
clone_size: few
v_call: TRBV27
j_call: TRBJ2-3
d_call: -

cdr3_aa: CASSLDGGRSSYEQYF
cdr3_nt: TGTGCCAGCAGCTTAGATGGTGGGCGGAGCTCCTACGAGCAGTACTTC
clone_size: few
v_call: TRBV7-2
j_call: TRBJ2-7
d_call: -

cdr3_aa: CASSRLGRATDTQYF
cdr3_nt: TGTGCCAGCAGCCGGCTTGGGAGGGCCACAGATACGCAGTATTTT
clone_size: -
v_call: TRBV7-9
j_call: TRBJ2-3
d_call: TRBD2

cdr3_aa: CASSPSGRAMRNEQFF
cdr3_nt: TGTGCCAGCAGTCCTAGCGGGAGGGCCATGAGGAATGAGCAGTTCTTC
clone_size: many
v_call: TRBV27
j_call: TRBJ2-1
d_call: TRBD2

cdr3_aa: CASSPPSDTQYF
cdr3_nt: TGTGCCAGCTCACCACCGTCCGATACGCAGTATTTT
clone_size: many
v_call: TRBV18
j_call: TRBJ2-3
d_call: -

cdr3_aa: CAWSLAGSYNEQFF
cdr3_nt: TGTGCCTGGAGTCTAGCGGGATCATACAATGAGCAGTTCTTC
clone_size: many
v_call: TRBV30
j_call: TRBJ2-1
d_call: TRBD2

cdr3_aa: CASNQGAGSGNTIYF
cdr3_nt: TGTGCCAGCAATCAAGGGGCCGGCTCTGGAAACACCATATATTTT
clone_size: few
v_call: TRBV27
j_call: TRBJ1-3
d_call: -

cdr3_aa: CASSLPPLYEQYF
cdr3_nt: TGTGCCAGCAGTTTACCCCCTCTCTACGAGCAGTACTTC
clone_size: many
v_call: TRBV28
j_call: TRBJ2-7
d_call: -

cdr3_aa: CASSPGLAGGGDEQFF
cdr3_nt: TGTGCCAGCAGCCCGGGACTAGCGGGAGGAGGAGATGAGCAGTTCTTC
clone_size: -
v_call: TRBV5-4
j_call: TRBJ2-1
d_call: TRBD2

cdr3_aa: CASRPNRGLDTEAFF
cdr3_nt: TGTGCCAGCAGGCCTAATAGGGGGCTGGACACTGAAGCTTTCTTT
clone_size: many
v_call: TRBV7-2
j_call: TRBJ1-1
d_call: TRBD1

cdr3_aa: CASSLTPNTGQGFF
cdr3_nt: TGTGCCAGCAGTTTAACCCCCAACACGGGACAGGGCTTCTTC
clone_size: -
v_call: TRBV28
j_call: TRBJ2-1
d_call: TRBD1

cdr3_aa: CAWSVGTGNTEAFF
cdr3_nt: TGTGCCTGGAGTGTCGGGACAGGGAACACTGAAGCTTTCTTT
clone_size: many
v_call: TRBV30
j_call: TRBJ1-1
d_call: TRBD1

cdr3_aa: CASSVGGSGYEQYF
cdr3_nt: TGTGCCAGCAGCGTAGGAGGGTCTGGGTACGAGCAGTACTTC
clone_size: many
v_call: TRBV9
j_call: TRBJ2-7
d_call: -